This T cell receptor beta chain originates from a study of control samples from healthy donors and cancer patients. The CDR3 sequence is 13 residues long. Germline values: CDR1 SGHNT, CDR2 YYREEE (reference sequence). Unmatched junction bases numbered 6, after V lost 8 bases and J lost 5 bases. The table came from immunoSEQ multiplex PCR; TCRdb's copy has only in-frame clones and leaves some out. The table lists 170,000 or so clones, approximately 94% of them singletons. Source material: blood. The TCR originated in a woman under 30 in good health. The rearrangement joins TRBV5-4 to TRBJ2-1; 8 bases match TRBD2. The CDR3 is CASFSGNDNEQFF. The CDR3 bases are TGTGCCAGTTTTAGCGGGAACGACAATGAGCAGTTCTTC.